This T cell receptor beta chain was captured in a study of cytomegalovirus exposure and HLA in healthy donors. As for this clone: Its antigen is unidentified.

Vbeta (60) and Jbeta (13) primers were used in the PCR. Repertoires were generated with immunoSEQ multiplex PCR, while TCRdb's copy carries only in-frame clones and drops some. The profile shows under 200,000 clones, roughly 70% of them singletons. Study conclusions and caveats: When a later analysis was performed, an Asian-associated ancestry cluster reportedly had fewer N-insertions than the roughly 630-donor mean. Cytomegalovirus status, reportedly, was diagnosed with high specificity and sensitivity by the classifier.

Germline V gene sequence: CDR1 SEHNR, CDR2 FQNEAQ (reference sequence). Trimming left V 4 bases short and J 1 base short, with 8 bases between. The CDR3 runs 14 residues. The chain is built from TRBV7-9 and TRBJ1-5; D is unresolved. The receptor's source is a girl aged 10 to 17 in good health and CMV-seronegative. Sequencing was done on a sample of PBMCs. CDR3 sequence reads: CASSSLESNQPQHF. CDR3 DNA sequence: TGTGCCAGCAGCTCCCTAGAGAGCAATCAGCCCCAGCATTTT.